This T cell receptor (beta chain) originates from a study of shared clonotypes between healthy human individuals. Study context: In total, the donors were two women and three men aged 18 to 49.

The sample holds one count of this clone. As yet, its antigen is unknown. When replicate PCRs were run on unsorted PBMC, they used approximately 300 ng DNA, some 31,000 T cell genomes. Methods used by the authors: From ImmunoSEQ came sequences covering only the junction and carrying no quality scores, so filtering differed. Assay used: immunoSEQ multiplex PCR; TCRdb lists only in-frame clones, some missing. V, J and clone size derive from that table, while D and trimming were established from the DNA sequence. The sample has approximately 470,000 clones; roughly 80% are singletons. Whole-study results and caveats: The authors sampled blood alone, and tissue repertoires likely differ.

The CDR3 has 14 residues. V was shortened by 7 bases and J by 5 bases, with 17 bases between the two germline ends. Germline V gene sequence: CDR1 LNHDA, CDR2 SQIVND (reference sequence). The sequencing input was PBMCs. V and J are TRBV19 and TRBJ1-1, with TRBD1 as a possible D gene (5 bases). The TCR sequence derives from a woman between 35 and 50 years old in good health. Some clones in this sample may be carry-over from other donors' samples. This CDR3 reads CASIWDPSGTEAFF. The CDR3 DNA is TGTGCCAGTATCTGGGACCCCTCTGGGACTGAAGCTTTCTTT. Looking up the rest from reference TRBV19 and TRBJ1-1 gives the full variable domain: DGGITQSPKYLFRKEGQNVTLSCEQNLNHDAMYWYRQDPGQGLRLIYYSQIVNDFQKGDIAEGYSVSREKKESFPLTVTSAQKNPTAFYLCASIWDPSGTEAFFGQGTRLTVV.